This T cell receptor (beta chain) was profiled in a study of type 1 regulatory T cells. Using its own MiXCR run on the reads, TCRdb lists one record per CDR3 protein. Of 80,000 to 100,000 distinct CDR3 sequences in the sample, 25% to 40% were seen once. With 5 bases clipped from V and 0 bases from J, the junction kept 5 bases outside the gene matches. The length of the CDR3 is 17 residues. Germline CDR1 MNHEY, CDR2 SMNVEV (reference sequence). The chain joins TRBV27 to TRBJ2-6; 9 positions match TRBD1. This receptor was obtained from a human donor in good health. Sample: CD4+ T cells, either the whole sample or a sorted fraction (not recorded which). The CDR3 spells CASSAGTGLSGANVLTF. The CDR3 DNA follows: TGTGCCAGCAGTGCCGGGACAGGGCTCTCTGGGGCCAACGTCCTGACTTTC. The entire variable domain, with the rest obtained from reference TRBV27 and TRBJ2-6, is as follows: EAQVTQNPRYLITVTGKKLTVTCSQNMNHEYMSWYRQDPGLGLRQIYYSMNVEVTDKGDVPEGYKVSRKEKRNFPLILESPSPNQTSLYFCASSAGTGLSGANVLTFGAGSRLTVL.